These T cell receptor beta chains were read from a single sample in a study of blood T cell repertoires in COVID-19. Assay used: immunoSEQ multiplex PCR; TCRdb lists only in-frame clones, some missing. The sample has about 35,000 clones; roughly 90% are singletons. Input material: peripheral blood. The receptors were gathered from a man between 50 and 59 years old with active COVID-19. CDR3s include the opening cysteine and the closing phenylalanine or tryptophan. The D gene is left open where the match is weak. Not every row has a clone size; where given, it reads once, few, many or a size class.

CDR3 DNA,CDR3 protein,clone size,J gene,V gene,D gene
TGCGCCAGCAGCTTACAGGGGACTGGAAACACCATATATTTT,CASSLQGTGNTIYF,NA,TRBJ1-3,TRBV5-1,TRBD1
TGTGCCATCAGTGAGTCGAGTGTCGGGGGAGTAAACTATGGCTACACCTTC,CAISESSVGGVNYGYTF,NA,TRBJ1-2,TRBV10-3,NA
TGTGCCAGCAGGGCGACTAGCGGGAGGGAGACCCAGTACTTC,CASRATSGRETQYF,NA,TRBJ2-5,TRBV2,TRBD2
TGTGCCAGCAGTCCAAGGAGGGGCCAGGGACAGGGTAATTCACCCCTCCACTTT,CASSPRRGQGQGNSPLHF,NA,TRBJ1-6,TRBV27,TRBD1
TGCGCCAGCAGCTTGGCCGTCGGACTAGCGGGCACAGATACGCAGTATTTT,CASSLAVGLAGTDTQYF,NA,TRBJ2-3,TRBV5-1,TRBD2
TGTGCCAGCGCAGCGAATTCGGGGGTAGGTGGCTACACCTTC,CASAANSGVGGYTF,once,TRBJ1-2,TRBV27,NA
TGTGCCAGCAGTTACCCAGGCAGACTAGACTATGGCTACACCTTC,CASSYPGRLDYGYTF,few,TRBJ1-2,TRBV6-6,NA
TGTGCCAGCAGTTACTTTTCGACTAGCACAGATACGCAGTATTTT,CASSYFSTSTDTQYF,NA,TRBJ2-3,TRBV6-2/TRBV6-3,NA
TGTGCCAGCAGTTACCCGGGACAGGGCGGTTACGGCTACACCTTC,CASSYPGQGGYGYTF,NA,TRBJ1-2,TRBV6-5,TRBD1
TGTGCCAGCACCCCCGAGGCCGAGTACCCTTACTATGGCTACACCTTC,CASTPEAEYPYYGYTF,NA,TRBJ1-2,TRBV6-6,NA
TGTGCCAGCAGTTACTCGATGTGGCAGGGGGCAGATACGCAGTATTTT,CASSYSMWQGADTQYF,NA,TRBJ2-3,TRBV6-2/TRBV6-3,TRBD1
TGTGCCAGCAGCCAAGCGGTGGGGCGTCGTGACTATGGCTACACCTTC,CASSQAVGRRDYGYTF,NA,TRBJ1-2,TRBV3-1/TRBV3-2,NA
TGTGCCACGACAGGGATTAATGGAGAGACCCAGTACTTC,CATTGINGETQYF,NA,TRBJ2-5,TRBV5-4,TRBD1
TGTGCCAGCAGCGCCAGGAGGAATGGCGAAAAACTGTTTTTT,CASSARRNGEKLFF,NA,TRBJ1-4,TRBV16,NA
TGTGCCAGCTCAGCTGAAGCAGGCGATGAGCAGTTCTTC,CASSAEAGDEQFF,NA,TRBJ2-1,TRBV18,NA
TGTGCCAGCAGCTTAGCGGGGGGCTCAGATACGCAGTATTTT,CASSLAGGSDTQYF,NA,TRBJ2-3,TRBV11-3,NA
TGTGCCAGCAGCTTAGAATTCTCAGGGGTACTCTCTGGAAACACCATATATTTT,CASSLEFSGVLSGNTIYF,NA,TRBJ1-3,TRBV7-2,NA
TGTGCCAGCAGTTGGGCAGGGCAGGGCTATGGCTACACCTTC,CASSWAGQGYGYTF,NA,TRBJ1-2,TRBV6-5,NA
TGCGCCAGCAGCCCGAGGGCCTTTGCGAACACCGGGGAGCTGTTTTTT,CASSPRAFANTGELFF,NA,TRBJ2-2,TRBV5-1,NA
TGTGCCTGGAGCCATAGAGACAGATACTCCTACGAGCAGTACTTC,CAWSHRDRYSYEQYF,NA,TRBJ2-7,TRBV30,NA
TGTGCCAGCAGCACGAGTGCCATGCAGTTCTTC,CASSTSAMQFF,once,TRBJ2-1,TRBV3-1/TRBV3-2,NA
TGTGCCATCAAGCCAGGGGCGGGCACTGAAGCTTTCTTT,CAIKPGAGTEAFF,NA,TRBJ1-1,TRBV10-3,NA
TGTGCCTCCGCGGACAGGGATATCTACGAGCAGTACTTC,CASADRDIYEQYF,NA,TRBJ2-7,TRBV30,TRBD1
TGTGCCAGCTCACCCTCCCATGTGGACAGGGTTGGCTACACCTTC,CASSPSHVDRVGYTF,NA,TRBJ1-2,TRBV18,TRBD1
TGTGCCAGCAGCTCAACCGAGTATGGCTACACCTTC,CASSSTEYGYTF,NA,TRBJ1-2,TRBV11-2,NA
TGCGCCAGCAGCCGACTAGCGGGGAGCCTAAATACGCAGTATTTT,CASSRLAGSLNTQYF,NA,TRBJ2-3,TRBV4-1,TRBD2
TGCAGCGTTGCTCGTAACACCGGGGAGCTGTTTTTT,CSVARNTGELFF,NA,TRBJ2-2,TRBV29-1,NA
TGTGCCAGTAGTGCTAGCGGGCATATCTACAATGAGCAGTTCTTC,CASSASGHIYNEQFF,NA,TRBJ2-1,TRBV19,TRBD2
TGTGCCAGCAGTACCGGGACAGGGTATGGCTACACCTTC,CASSTGTGYGYTF,NA,TRBJ1-2,TRBV6-5,TRBD1
TGTGCCAGCAGTTTGACAGGGGGCGGTTTTTCACCCCTCCACTTT,CASSLTGGGFSPLHF,NA,TRBJ1-6,TRBV27,TRBD1
TGTGCCAGCAGCTTTGGGACAGGGAGCAATCAGCCCCAGCATTTT,CASSFGTGSNQPQHF,NA,TRBJ1-5,TRBV7-9,TRBD1
TGTGCCAGCAACCAGGGCCCTAGCGGGGGGTTATACAATGAGCAGTTCTTC,CASNQGPSGGLYNEQFF,NA,TRBJ2-1,TRBV7-8,TRBD2
TGTGCCAGAAGCTTCCCTTGGACAGGGATTAATCAGCCCCAGCATTTT,CARSFPWTGINQPQHF,NA,TRBJ1-5,TRBV5-3,TRBD1
TGTGCCAGCAGCTTAAGCGGACTGAGCACAGATACGCAGTATTTT,CASSLSGLSTDTQYF,NA,TRBJ2-3,TRBV7-2,NA
TGTGCCAGCAGTGTGACCGGGACAGGGTTGGATCAGCCCCAGCATTTT,CASSVTGTGLDQPQHF,NA,TRBJ1-5,TRBV6-1,TRBD1
TGTGCCAGCTCACCCCTCGGGGGGACGAGCTCTGGAAACACCATATATTTT,CASSPLGGTSSGNTIYF,once,TRBJ1-3,TRBV18,NA
TGTGCCAGCAGTTCCGACAGGGAGAACTATGGCTACACCTTC,CASSSDRENYGYTF,NA,TRBJ1-2,TRBV6-2/TRBV6-3,TRBD1
TGTGCCATCAGGGATGGTGCGGCGGGGTACGAGCAGTACTTC,CAIRDGAAGYEQYF,NA,TRBJ2-7,TRBV10-3,NA
TGCAGCGCCCAGGGGGGCTCTGGCTACACCTTC,CSAQGGSGYTF,NA,TRBJ1-2,TRBV29-1,TRBD1
TGCGCCCACGGGTTAGCGGGAGTCTACATTGGTGGAACCTACGAGCAGTACTTC,CAHGLAGVYIGGTYEQYF,NA,TRBJ2-7,TRBV5-1,TRBD2
TGCGCCAGCAGCTTGAAGAGCATGAACACTGAAGCTTTCTTT,CASSLKSMNTEAFF,NA,TRBJ1-1,TRBV5-1,NA
TGTGCCAGCTCAACCCTCGGCGGGGGAGAGGAGTTCTTC,CASSTLGGGEEFF,NA,TRBJ2-1,TRBV18,TRBD2
TGTGCCAGCAGCTTCGACAGGGGGAGAACCGGGGAGCTGTTTTTT,CASSFDRGRTGELFF,once,TRBJ2-2,TRBV11-2,TRBD1
TGTGCCAGCTCACCGACAGTAGCCAAAAACATTCAGTACTTC,CASSPTVAKNIQYF,once,TRBJ2-4,TRBV18,NA
TGTGCCAGCAGCTCCCTGGTGGGCTTAAGCAATGAGCAGTTCTTC,CASSSLVGLSNEQFF,NA,TRBJ2-1,TRBV11-2,NA
TGTGCCAGCAGGGCCGGGACAGTCTCTGGAAACACCATATATTTT,CASRAGTVSGNTIYF,NA,TRBJ1-3,TRBV5-5,TRBD1
TGTGCCAGCTCACCATCTAGCGGGTTGAACACCGGGGAGCTGTTTTTT,CASSPSSGLNTGELFF,NA,TRBJ2-2,TRBV18,TRBD2
TGTGCCACCAGTGATTCGCCCTCCTCAGCGGGAGTACGGAATGAGCAGTTCTTC,CATSDSPSSAGVRNEQFF,NA,TRBJ2-1,TRBV24-1,TRBD2
TGTGCCAGCAGCCTCGGACATACCTACGAGCAGTACTTC,CASSLGHTYEQYF,NA,TRBJ2-7,TRBV7-2,NA
TGTGCCAGTAGTATACGCAGGGGGTCAGGTCAGCCCCAGCATTTT,CASSIRRGSGQPQHF,once,TRBJ1-5,TRBV19,TRBD1
TGTGCCACCAGCAGAGGGGGTCAGGGCAATGAGCAGTTCTTC,CATSRGGQGNEQFF,NA,TRBJ2-1,TRBV15,NA
TGCGCCAGCAGCTCGAGATCTAGCTATGCAACAGATACGCAGTATTTT,CASSSRSSYATDTQYF,once,TRBJ2-3,TRBV5-1,NA